The entry that follows covers one TCR beta chain sequence. Its antigen is not identified. Germline lookup yields CDR1 LNHDA and CDR2 SQIVND (reference sequence). Trimming removed 0 bases at V and 7 bases at J, with 4 bases between. This CDR3 has 12 amino acids. The data originate from a study of blood T cells in healthy people across ages. Points from the study as a whole: Getting older went along with TCR beta diversity per million T cells dropping roughly linearly.

A J-beta primer mix and a sample-barcoded 5' primer were used in a second PCR of about 7 to 12 cycles. TCRdb re-called the 5' RACE reads through MiXCR, storing one row per CDR3 protein. The table has around 780,000 distinct CDR3 sequences, around three fifths seen once. The sequencing sample was made of blood. The chain joins TRBV19 to TRBJ2-1; D is unresolved. This TCR was recovered from a man in his forties in good health. DNA for the CDR3: TGTGCCAGTAGTATAGAGCGTAATGAGCAGTTCTTC. Its translation: CASSIERNEQFF.